Here is one TCR beta chain with its context. As yet, its antigen is unknown. Cyclophosphamide on days +3 and +4 followed busulfan-fludarabine conditioning and a marrow graft. The CDR3 extends over 16 amino acids. Germline trimming cut 3 bases from V and 1 base from J; bases unmatched to any gene: 1. CDR1 and CDR2 from the germline V gene are LGHNA and YNFKEQ. Method: immunoSEQ multiplex PCR; TCRdb's copy keeps in-frame clones and lacks some. Of about 36,000 clones listed, 78% are singletons. The sample belongs to a study of T cells after posttransplantation cyclophosphamide. General study results and limits: Later post-transplant blood repertoires were often dominated by donor CD8+ memory clones. TRB overlap between skin or GI tissue T cells and blood was limited.

The sample was CD4+ T cells sorted from blood, taken 1,900 to 2,000 days after a stem cell transplant with posttransplant cyclophosphamide. The TCR originated in a female patient aged 40-49 years who received an allogeneic stem cell transplant from a related donor, was CMV-positive, and had no GVHD. The graft donor may have contributed some T cells. The J gene is TRBJ2-6, the V gene TRBV4-2; TRBD1 aligns across 9 bases. In nucleotides, the CDR3 is TGTGCCAGCAGCCAGGGGACAGGGTCTGGGGCCAACGTCCTGACTTTC. As protein: CASSQGTGSGANVLTF.